These 28 T cell receptor beta chains were sequenced from one sample in a study of blood T cell repertoires in COVID-19. Repertoires were generated with immunoSEQ multiplex PCR, while TCRdb's copy carries only in-frame clones and drops some. The data hold fewer than 300,000 clones, with 65% to 90% observed a single time. The sequenced sample was peripheral blood. The receptors were gathered from a woman between 55 and 75 years old with active or convalescent COVID-19.

This clone appeared once. The rearrangement joins TRBV15 to TRBJ2-5; D ambiguous. Trimming removed 1 base at V and 3 bases at J, with 12 bases between. The CDR3 is 15 amino acids. Germline V gene sequence: CDR1 LNHNV, CDR2 YYDKDF (reference sequence). The CDR3 is CATSRAPGVEETQYF. CDR3 nucleotides: TGTGCCACCAGCAGAGCCCCGGGTGTGGAAGAGACCCAGTACTTC.

The chain uses TRBV27 and TRBJ1-4; 11 nucleotides align to TRBD1. CDR3 length: 16 residues. The germline gives CDR1 MNHEY, CDR2 SMNVEV (reference sequence). Trimming took 1 base from V and 7 from J; bases not matched to a gene: 5. CDR3 in DNA: TGTGCCAGCAGTTTATGGCCGGACAGGGGGCTTGAAAAACTGTTTTTT. Translating it yields CASSLWPDRGLEKLFF. Combining the CDR3 with reference TRBV27 and TRBJ1-4 gives the whole variable domain EAQVTQNPRYLITVTGKKLTVTCSQNMNHEYMSWYRQDPGLGLRQIYYSMNVEVTDKGDVPEGYKVSRKEKRNFPLILESPSPNQTSLYFCASSLWPDRGLEKLFFGSGTQLSVL.

The chain uses TRBV7-2 and TRBJ2-3; TRBD2 agrees at 9 bases. CDR3 length equals 15 residues. Per germline, CDR1 SGHTA and CDR2 FQGNSA. V gave up 5 bases and J gave up 1 base; unmatched junction bases: 4. The CDR3: CASSVWTSGTDTQYF. The CDR3 DNA reads TGTGCCAGCAGCGTCTGGACTAGCGGCACAGATACGCAGTATTTT.

V usage is TRBV15 and J usage is TRBJ2-5, with 11 bases fitting TRBD1. This CDR3 has 16 amino acids. Unmatched junction bases numbered 1, after V lost 0 bases and J lost 1 base. The V gene's germline CDR1 is LNHNV and CDR2 YYDKDF (reference sequence). The CDR3 is CATSRDGTGGQETQYF. CDR3 coding DNA: TGTGCCACCAGCAGAGACGGGACAGGGGGCCAAGAGACCCAGTACTTC.

The J gene is TRBJ1-2, the V gene TRBV6-1; unclear D gene. The V gene lost 2 bases and the J gene lost 5 bases, with 12 bases spanning the gap. CDR3 length equals 14 residues. Germline assignment: CDR1 MNHNS and CDR2 SASEGT. The CDR3 here is CASSEITRVYGYTF. In nucleotides, the CDR3 is TGTGCCAGCAGTGAAATCACGCGGGTGTATGGCTACACCTTC.

The chain links TRBV19 to TRBJ1-1, with TRBD1 identical over 10 bases. Germline CDR1 and CDR2: LNHDA and SQIVND (reference sequence). The CDR3 runs to 16 residues. V dropped 1 base and J dropped 7; count of bases not matched to a gene: 9. CDR3 nucleotide sequence: TGTGCCAGTAGTATAGTGGGGAGGACAGGGGGGTTTGAAGCTTTCTTT. It codes for CASSIVGRTGGFEAFF.

This chain joins TRBV19 and TRBJ1-6; 7 bases map to TRBD1. J lost 3 bases, V lost 6 bases, and 5 bases had no gene match. Germline assignment: CDR1 LNHDA and CDR2 SQIVND (reference sequence). This CDR3 has 15 amino acids. The CDR3 region has the DNA TGTGCCAGTAGGGGGACAGACCTCTATAATTCACCCCTCCACTTT. It yields the protein CASRGTDLYNSPLHF.

This chain uses TRBV2 with TRBJ2-3; D possibly corresponds to TRBD2 (7 bases). Germline assignment: CDR1 SNHLY and CDR2 FYNNEI. V gave up 11 bases and J gave up 0 bases, with 15 bases separating them. This CDR3 spans 14 amino acids. The DNA for the CDR3 is TGTGCCCGGAGGGGGGGTATTAGCACAGATACGCAGTATTTT. As protein: CARRGGISTDTQYF.

The rearrangement uses TRBV9 and TRBJ1-6; D remains ambiguous. Trimming pared 8 bases from V and 0 bases from J, leaving 6 bases between. This CDR3 contains 13 residues. CDR1 SGDLS and CDR2 YYNGEE come from the germline V gene. The CDR3 DNA reads as TGTGCCAGTTCTAGCTCCTATAATTCACCCCTCCACTTT. Its protein product is CASSSSYNSPLHF. The full variable domain, its missing parts supplied by reference TRBV9 and TRBJ1-6, is DSGVTQTPKHLITATGQRVTLRCSPRSGDLSVYWYQQSLDQGLQFLIQYYNGEERAKGNILERFSAQQFPDLHSELNLSSLELGDSALYFCASSSSYNSPLHFGNGTRLTVT.

The rearrangement uses TRBV6-5 and TRBJ1-2; D might be TRBD1 (6 bases). Germline-derived CDR1 and CDR2 are MNHEY and SVGAGI. Trimming cost V 6 bases and J 0 bases, with 14 bases left between them. The length of the CDR3 is 15 residues. The CDR3 coding sequence is TGTGCCAGCAGAGCACAGGGCCGGGCTAACTATGGCTACACCTTC. Amino acids: CASRAQGRANYGYTF.

The chain links TRBV6-6 to TRBJ1-1; 10 bases are shared with TRBD1. J lost 3 bases, V lost 5 bases, and 18 bases had no gene match. The CDR3 length is 19 residues. Germline V CDR1 and CDR2: MNHNY, SVGAGI (reference sequence). CDR3 amino acids: CASSRPGTGVGIIYTEAFF. The CDR3 nucleotides read TGTGCCAGCAGTCGTCCCGGGACAGGGGTAGGCATTATTTACACTGAAGCTTTCTTT.

The rearrangement links TRBV2 to TRBJ2-5; the match to TRBD1 covers 7 bases. V was pared by 9 bases and J by 1 base, with 5 bases of the junction left unmatched. Per germline, CDR1 SNHLY and CDR2 FYNNEI. The CDR3 covers 13 residues. This CDR3 is CARTGAGQETQYF. The CDR3 nucleotides are TGTGCCAGAACAGGGGCTGGCCAAGAGACCCAGTACTTC. Combining the CDR3 with reference TRBV2 and TRBJ2-5 gives the whole variable domain EPEVTQTPSHQVTQMGQEVILRCVPISNHLYFYWYRQILGQKVEFLVSFYNNEISEKSEIFDDQFSVERPDGSNFTLKIRSTKLEDSAMYFCARTGAGQETQYFGPGTRLLVL.

The genes are TRBV6-5 and TRBJ2-3, with 8 bases fitting TRBD2. This CDR3 contains 15 residues. Germline CDR1 and CDR2: MNHEY and SVGAGI. The J segment lost 1 base and the V segment lost 2 bases, leaving 2 bases of the junction unmatched. CDR3 region: CASSYKTSGTDTQYF. The CDR3 nucleotides are TGTGCCAGCAGTTACAAGACTAGCGGCACAGATACGCAGTATTTT.

The chain has TRBV6-5 and TRBJ2-1; 8 bases are a match to TRBD2. Trimming took 4 bases from V and 4 from J; bases not matched to a gene: 9. Germline values: CDR1 MNHEY, CDR2 SVGAGI. CDR3 length equals 16 residues. CDR3 coding DNA: TGTGCCAGCAGTTGGGGACTAGGAGGAGAGTACAATGAGCAGTTCTTC. Protein product: CASSWGLGGEYNEQFF.

The chain carries TRBV10-1 and TRBJ1-6; 8 nucleotides line up with TRBD1. Germline-derived CDR1 and CDR2 are WNHNN and SYGVQD (reference sequence). The CDR3 extends over 14 amino acids. V lost 5 bases, J lost 9 bases, and 6 bases stayed unmatched. The chain's CDR3 is CASSWTGQASPLHF. DNA of the CDR3: TGCGCCAGCAGTTGGACAGGGCAGGCTTCACCCCTCCACTTT.

This clone was counted between two and nine times. The chain links TRBV11-3 to TRBJ1-2; TRBD1 might be the D (6 bases). The CDR3 sequence is 13 residues long. V was cut by 5 bases and J by 2 bases, with 9 bases left in between. Looked up from germline, CDR1 is SGHNT and CDR2 is YENEEA. The CDR3 region has the DNA TGTGCCAGCAGCCCAGGACAGAACTATGGCTACACCTTC. This gives the protein CASSPGQNYGYTF.

The V gene is TRBV18, the J gene TRBJ1-2; tentatively, D is TRBD1 (6 bases). With 0 bases removed from V and 6 bases from J, the gap between germline ends came to 17 bases. The CDR3 extends over 16 amino acids. The germline V gene has CDR1 KGHSH and CDR2 LQKENI. CDR3 DNA: TGTGCCAGCTCACCACCAAGCAGGGGCGCATTTGATGGCTACACCTTC. It is translated as CASSPPSRGAFDGYTF.

DNA for the CDR3: TGCGCCAGCAGCCAAGACGTACCGAGCCCCGTAGACAACGAGCAGTACTTC. Translating it yields CASSQDVPSPVDNEQYF. The chain joins TRBV4-3 to TRBJ2-7; D ambiguous. The V gene lost 0 bases and the J gene lost 5 bases, with 20 bases spanning the gap. Germline V gives CDR1 LGHNA, CDR2 YSLEER. There are 17 residues in the CDR3.

A single count supports this clone. The chain uses TRBV27 and TRBJ2-3, with TRBD2 identical over 7 bases. Losses at the gene ends were 2 bases for V and 4 bases for J; bases not matched to a gene: 9. There are 16 residues in the CDR3. Germline CDR1 and CDR2: MNHEY and SMNVEV (reference sequence). The CDR3 bases are TGTGCCAGCAGTTTACTCTACCTGGCGGGGGCAGATACGCAGTATTTT. Residues: CASSLLYLAGADTQYF.

About this clone: This CDR3 is also generated by other DNA sequences in the sample. V is TRBV12-3 or TRBV12-4 and J is TRBJ1-2; D gene uncertain. The CDR3 has 12 amino acids. Trimming took 1 base from V and 8 from J, leaving 8 bases between them. DNA of the CDR3: TGTGCCAGCAGTTTAGTACGCGGGGGCTACACCTTC. Translated: CASSLVRGGYTF.

CDR3 region: CASSLTSGGAIDTQYF. CDR3 bases: TGTGCCAGTAGTCTGACTAGCGGGGGGGCGATAGATACGCAGTATTTT. The rearrangement uses TRBV19 and TRBJ2-3; 14 positions agree with TRBD2. This CDR3 contains 16 residues. The V segment lost 5 bases and the J segment 5 bases; nucleotides outside the gene matches: 6. CDR1 LNHDA and CDR2 SQIVND come from the germline V gene (reference sequence).

The chain has TRBV7-2 and TRBJ2-7, with D possibly TRBD1 on 6 matching bases. Germline V gene lookup returns CDR1 SGHTA and CDR2 FQGNSA. Trimming cost V 6 bases and J 1 base, with 13 bases left between them. The CDR3 length is 14 residues. CDR3 in DNA: TGTGCCAGCAGGAGGACAGCTTTTTCCTACGAGCAGTACTTC. Encoded protein: CASRRTAFSYEQYF.

The rearrangement uses TRBV27 and TRBJ1-1, with D unresolved. V was clipped by 5 bases and J by 1 base, with 11 bases between them. CDR3 size: 14 residues. Germline assignment: CDR1 MNHEY and CDR2 SMNVEV (reference sequence). In DNA, the CDR3 is TGTGCCAGCAGTCCCCCGGGGTCGAACACTGAAGCTTTCTTT. It codes for CASSPPGSNTEAFF.

The rearrangement links TRBV25-1 to TRBJ1-4; 7 bases align to TRBD1. Germline V CDR1 and CDR2: MGHDK, SYGVNS. The ends lost 1 base at V and 7 bases at J; junction bases unmatched: 6. The CDR3 spans 15 residues. CDR3 in DNA: TGTGCCAGCAGTGAATCCACAGGGGACGGTGAAAAACTGTTTTTT. Translation: CASSESTGDGEKLFF. The entire variable domain, with the rest obtained from reference TRBV25-1 and TRBJ1-4, is as follows: EADIYQTPRYLVIGTGKKITLECSQTMGHDKMYWYQQDPGMELHLIHYSYGVNSTEKGDLSSESTVSRIRTEHFPLTLESARPSHTSQYLCASSESTGDGEKLFFGSGTQLSVL.

The V and J genes are TRBV6-5 and TRBJ1-1; D is uncertain. The germline V gene has CDR1 MNHEY and CDR2 SVGAGI. V lost 4 bases and J lost 6, with 9 bases in between. This CDR3 spans 12 amino acids. The CDR3 nucleotides read TGTGCCAGCAGTTCCGGGGTGGCTGAAGCTTTCTTT. This encodes CASSSGVAEAFF.

The rearrangement links TRBV7-9 to TRBJ1-5; 10 bases align to TRBD1. After removal of 5 bases from V and 6 bases from J, the junction contained 4 bases not matched to a gene. Germline V lookup: CDR1 SEHNR, CDR2 FQNEAQ (reference sequence). The CDR3 has 14 residues. CDR3 region: CASSRQGAGQPQHF. The DNA of the CDR3 is TGTGCCAGCAGCCGACAGGGGGCCGGTCAGCCCCAGCATTTT.

The V call is TRBV7-9, the J call TRBJ2-5; D remains unclear. CDR3 length equals 14 residues. The germline V and J ends were trimmed by 2 bases and 2 bases, with 9 bases remaining between them. The V gene's germline CDR1 is SEHNR and CDR2 FQNEAQ (reference sequence). CDR3 coding DNA: TGTGCCAGCAGCTTAATGGCAGGACAAGAGACCCAGTACTTC. It codes for CASSLMAGQETQYF. The whole variable domain, filled in from reference TRBV7-9 and TRBJ2-5, reads DTGVSQNPRHKITKRGQNVTFRCDPISEHNRLYWYRQTLGQGPEFLTYFQNEAQLEKSRLLSDRFSAERPKGSFSTLEIQRTEQGDSAMYLCASSLMAGQETQYFGPGTRLLVL.

CDR3 DNA: TGCGCCAGCAGCGACCGGGGGTTGAGCACAGATACGCAGTATTTT. Its translation is CASSDRGLSTDTQYF. V usage is TRBV5-1 and J usage is TRBJ2-3, with a tentative D call TRBD2 (6 bases). Germline CDR1 reads SGHRS; CDR2 reads YFSETQ. The CDR3 length is 15 residues. The germline V and J ends were trimmed by 4 bases and 0 bases, with 12 bases remaining between them.